The clone carrying this TCR beta chain was recorded many times. Antigen unknown. With iRepertoire HTBI primers and Arm-PCR of CDR3 regions, TCR beta libraries were built. TCRdb redid the calling of the multiplex PCR reads with MiXCR, one entry per CDR3 protein. The sample holds some 370,000 distinct CDR3 sequences, roughly 20% seen once. Time point denoted: persistent/refractory GD, antithyroid drugs over 5 years with positive TRAb. After RNA was extracted from PBMCs, the TCR library was made from it. As a group, patients came from one endocrinology department in Xi'an, China. Germline CDR1 reads MNHEY; CDR2 reads SMNVEV (reference sequence). Trimming took 5 bases from V and 4 from J, leaving 15 bases between them. CDR3 length: 14 residues. This sample stems from a study of regulatory T cells in long-lasting Graves disease. Study context: Disease was considered persistent Graves' disease after over 5 years of antithyroid drugs (with positive TSH receptor antibodies).

Findings of the study overall: Compared with new cases, persistent Graves' patients showed reduced TCR diversity.

The chain carries TRBV27 and TRBJ2-7; D uncertain. The sample consisted of peripheral blood mononuclear cells (PBMCs), taken when the disease was refractory, from a patient treated with antithyroid drugs. This clonotype was obtained from a female donor with Graves disease. CDR3 sequence reads: CASSNLPRQYEQYF. The CDR3 DNA is TGTGCCAGCAGTAATTTACCGCGGCAGTACGAGCAGTACTTC.